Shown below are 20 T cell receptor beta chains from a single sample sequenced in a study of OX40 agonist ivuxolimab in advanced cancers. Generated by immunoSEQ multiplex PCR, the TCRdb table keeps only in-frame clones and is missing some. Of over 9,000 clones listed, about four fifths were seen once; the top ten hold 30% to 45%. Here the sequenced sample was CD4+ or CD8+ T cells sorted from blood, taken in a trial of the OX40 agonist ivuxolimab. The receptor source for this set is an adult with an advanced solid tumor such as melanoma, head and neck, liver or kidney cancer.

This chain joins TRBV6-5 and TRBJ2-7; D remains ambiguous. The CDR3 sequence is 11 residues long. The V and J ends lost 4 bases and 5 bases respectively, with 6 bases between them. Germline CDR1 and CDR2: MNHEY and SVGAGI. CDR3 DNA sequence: TGTGCCAGCAGTTTTGCAGACGAGCAGTACTTC. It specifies CASSFADEQYF.

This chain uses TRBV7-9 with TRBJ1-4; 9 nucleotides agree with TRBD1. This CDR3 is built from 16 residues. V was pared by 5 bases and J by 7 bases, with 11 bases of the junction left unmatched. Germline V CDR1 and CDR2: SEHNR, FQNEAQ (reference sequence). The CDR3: CASSPDEQGAGEKLFF. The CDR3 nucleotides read TGTGCCAGCAGCCCCGACGAACAGGGGGCGGGTGAAAAACTGTTTTTT.

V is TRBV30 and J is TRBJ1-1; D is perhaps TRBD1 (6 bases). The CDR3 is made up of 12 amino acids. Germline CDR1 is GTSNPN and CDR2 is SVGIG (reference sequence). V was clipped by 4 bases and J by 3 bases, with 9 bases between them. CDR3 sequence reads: CAWNRVYTEAFF. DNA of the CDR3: TGTGCCTGGAACAGGGTATACACTGAAGCTTTCTTT.

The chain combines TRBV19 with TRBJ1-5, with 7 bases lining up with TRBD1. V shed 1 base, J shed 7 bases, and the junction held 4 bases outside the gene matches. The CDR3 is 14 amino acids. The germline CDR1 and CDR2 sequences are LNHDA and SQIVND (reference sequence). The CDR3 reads CASSIGQGDQPQHF. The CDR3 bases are TGTGCCAGTAGTATAGGGCAGGGGGACCAGCCCCAGCATTTT.

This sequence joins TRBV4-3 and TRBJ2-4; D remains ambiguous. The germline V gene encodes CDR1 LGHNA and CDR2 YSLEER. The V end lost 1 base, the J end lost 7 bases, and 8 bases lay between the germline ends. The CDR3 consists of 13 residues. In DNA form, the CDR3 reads TGCGCCAGCAGCCAAGTTCTAGGTAACATTCAGTACTTC. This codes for CASSQVLGNIQYF.

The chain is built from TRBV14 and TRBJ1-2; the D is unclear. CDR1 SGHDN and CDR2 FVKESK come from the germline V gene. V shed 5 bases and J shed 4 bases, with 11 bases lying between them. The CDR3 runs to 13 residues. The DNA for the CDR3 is TGTGCCAGCAGCGACGGACGGACCTATGGCTACACCTTC. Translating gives CASSDGRTYGYTF.

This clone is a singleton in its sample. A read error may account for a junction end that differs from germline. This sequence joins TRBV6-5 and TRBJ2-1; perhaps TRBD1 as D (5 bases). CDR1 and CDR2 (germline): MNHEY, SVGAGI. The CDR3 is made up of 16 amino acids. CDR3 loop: CASSYSRQGSHNEQFF. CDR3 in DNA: TGTGCCAGCAGTTACTCGAGGCAGGGCTCCCACAATGAGCAGTTCTTC.

This CDR3 is CASSYPGRTEAFF. The DNA of the CDR3 is TGTGCCAGCAGTTACCCTGGAAGGACTGAAGCTTTCTTT. The J gene is TRBJ1-1, the V gene TRBV6-5; D is ambiguous. Germline V lookup: CDR1 MNHEY, CDR2 SVGAGI. Trimming took 2 bases from V and 5 from J, leaving 9 bases between them. This CDR3 contains 13 residues.

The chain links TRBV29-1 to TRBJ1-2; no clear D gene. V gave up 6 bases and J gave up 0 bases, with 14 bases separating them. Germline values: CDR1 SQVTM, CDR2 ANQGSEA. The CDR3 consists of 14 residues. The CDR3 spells CSVPRPQTNYGYTF. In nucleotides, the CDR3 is TGCAGCGTCCCCCGGCCCCAGACTAACTATGGCTACACCTTC.

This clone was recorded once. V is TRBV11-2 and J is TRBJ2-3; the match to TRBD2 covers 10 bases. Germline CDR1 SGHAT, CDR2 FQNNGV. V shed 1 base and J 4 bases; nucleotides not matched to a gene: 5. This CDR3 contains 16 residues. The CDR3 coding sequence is TGTGCCAGCAGCTTAGGGCCTAGCGGGAGAGCAGATACGCAGTATTTT. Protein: CASSLGPSGRADTQYF.

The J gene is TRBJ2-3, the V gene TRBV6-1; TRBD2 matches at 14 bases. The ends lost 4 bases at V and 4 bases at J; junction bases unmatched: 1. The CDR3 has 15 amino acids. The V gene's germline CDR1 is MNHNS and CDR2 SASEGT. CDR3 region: CASSGLAGGPDTQYF. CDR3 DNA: TGTGCCAGCAGTGGACTAGCGGGAGGGCCAGATACGCAGTATTTT.

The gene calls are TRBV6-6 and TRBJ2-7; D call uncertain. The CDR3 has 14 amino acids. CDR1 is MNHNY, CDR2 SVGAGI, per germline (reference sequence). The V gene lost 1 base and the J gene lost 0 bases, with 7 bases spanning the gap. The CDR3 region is CASSYWPSSYEQYF. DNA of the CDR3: TGTGCCAGCAGTTACTGGCCGAGCTCCTACGAGCAGTACTTC.

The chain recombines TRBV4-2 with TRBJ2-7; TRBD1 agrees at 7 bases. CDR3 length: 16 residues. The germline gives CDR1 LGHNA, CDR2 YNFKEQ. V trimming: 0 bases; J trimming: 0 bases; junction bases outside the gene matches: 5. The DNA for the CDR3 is TGTGCCAGCAGCCAAGAAGGGACAGCTCCCTCCTACGAGCAGTACTTC. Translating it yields CASSQEGTAPSYEQYF.

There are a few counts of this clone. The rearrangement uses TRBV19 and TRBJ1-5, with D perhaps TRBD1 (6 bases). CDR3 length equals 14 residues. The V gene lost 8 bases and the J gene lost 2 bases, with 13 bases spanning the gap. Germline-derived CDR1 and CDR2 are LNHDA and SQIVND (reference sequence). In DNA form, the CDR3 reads TGTGCCAGTCGACTTGGGGGCCGCAATCAGCCCCAGCATTTT. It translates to CASRLGGRNQPQHF. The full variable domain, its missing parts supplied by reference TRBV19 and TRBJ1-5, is DGGITQSPKYLFRKEGQNVTLSCEQNLNHDAMYWYRQDPGQGLRLIYYSQIVNDFQKGDIAEGYSVSREKKESFPLTVTSAQKNPTAFYLCASRLGGRNQPQHFGDGTRLSIL.

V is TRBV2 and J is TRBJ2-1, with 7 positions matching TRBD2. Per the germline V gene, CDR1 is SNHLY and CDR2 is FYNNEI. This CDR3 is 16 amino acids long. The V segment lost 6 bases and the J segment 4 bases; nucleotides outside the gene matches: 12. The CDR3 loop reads CASSSGGTSVYNEQFF. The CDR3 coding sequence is TGTGCCAGCAGCTCCGGTGGAACTAGCGTATACAATGAGCAGTTCTTC.

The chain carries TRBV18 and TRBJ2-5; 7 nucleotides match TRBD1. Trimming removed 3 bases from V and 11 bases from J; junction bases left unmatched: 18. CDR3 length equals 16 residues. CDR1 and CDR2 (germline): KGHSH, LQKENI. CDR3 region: CASSPTGAGGAHQQYF. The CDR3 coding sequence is TGTGCCAGCTCACCTACCGGTGCAGGGGGTGCCCACCAGCAGTACTTC.

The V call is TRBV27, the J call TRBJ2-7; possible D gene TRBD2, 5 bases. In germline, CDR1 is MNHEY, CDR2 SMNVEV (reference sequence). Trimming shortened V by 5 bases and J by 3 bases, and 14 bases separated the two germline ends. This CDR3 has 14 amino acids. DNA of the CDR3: TGTGCCAGCAGTCTCCCAGGACGGGGCTACGAGCAGTACTTC. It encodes CASSLPGRGYEQYF.

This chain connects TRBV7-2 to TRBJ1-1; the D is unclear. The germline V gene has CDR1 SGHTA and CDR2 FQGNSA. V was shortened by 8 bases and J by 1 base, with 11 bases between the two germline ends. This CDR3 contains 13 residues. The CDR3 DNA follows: TGTGCCAGCTGCAACCAAAGGAACACTGAAGCTTTCTTT. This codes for CASCNQRNTEAFF.

CDR3 bases: TGTGCCAGCAGCCAAGAACCGGGACTAGCGGGAGGGGATGAGCAGTTCTTC. This codes for CASSQEPGLAGGDEQFF. The V gene is TRBV4-2, the J gene TRBJ2-1; TRBD2 matches 16 bases. Germline V gives CDR1 LGHNA, CDR2 YNFKEQ. V was clipped by 0 bases and J by 8 bases; unmatched bases: 4. The CDR3 covers 17 residues.

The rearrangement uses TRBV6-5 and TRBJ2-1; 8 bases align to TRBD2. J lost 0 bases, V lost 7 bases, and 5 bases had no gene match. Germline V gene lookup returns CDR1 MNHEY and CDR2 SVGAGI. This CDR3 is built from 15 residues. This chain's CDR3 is CASNSGASSYNEQFF. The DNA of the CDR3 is TGTGCCAGCAATAGCGGGGCAAGCTCCTACAATGAGCAGTTCTTC.